This T cell receptor (beta chain) was recovered during a study of blood T cell repertoires in COVID-19. Looking at the study overall: Researchers got acute and convalescent COVID-19 samples from the United States, Italy and Spain.

Trimming cost V 6 bases and J 0 bases, with 13 bases left between them. The CDR3 is made up of 15 amino acids. Germline values: CDR1 LGHNA, CDR2 YSLEER. Assay: immunoSEQ multiplex PCR; the TCRdb copy retains only in-frame clones and omits some. The sample has 150,000 or so clones; approximately 80% are singletons. The receptor's source is a man aged 70-80 years who had recovered from COVID-19. The material sequenced was peripheral blood. This chain links TRBV4-3 with TRBJ2-3, with D maybe TRBD1 (6 bases). The CDR3 loop reads CASSHGQFSTDTQYF. The CDR3 DNA follows: TGCGCCAGCAGTCATGGACAGTTTAGCACAGATACGCAGTATTTT.